This T cell receptor (beta chain) was documented in a study of vaccination and CD4 T cells after COVID-19 (dated by TCRdb to 2021 to 2024). About the study as a whole: The convalescent cohort included six males and four females, with two Hispanic individuals, seven Caucasians, two Asians and one multiracial person. As controls, cultures received a CEFX viral epitope pool (the positive control), an HIV-1 Nef peptide pool (the negative control), or no peptide at all. In around 10 COVID-19 convalescent patients and a few infection-naive healthy vaccine recipients, researchers compared the spike-specific CD4+ TCR repertoire from before mRNA vaccination with the repertoire from after. Memory CD4+ T cell crossreactivity between SARS-CoV-2 and common cold coronavirus spike proteins was assessed at the TCR clonotype level in an earlier paper using these donors. Two doses of either the Pfizer-BioNTech BNT162b2 vaccine (n=8) or the Moderna mRNA-1273 vaccine (n=2) were administered to participants. For stimulating the cultures, overlapping spike peptide pools were used, derived from SARS-CoV-2 as well as from the common cold coronaviruses HCoV-NL63, HCoV-OC43 and HCoV-229E. Post-COVID blood samples were collected from convalescent patients a median of around 100 days after diagnosis, with a range of roughly 30 to 161 days. Post-vaccine blood samples were taken a median of about 77 days after the second vaccine dose, with a range of roughly 14 to 250 days. What the authors observed across the whole study: An increase in the median number of SARS-CoV-2-reactive clonotypes from 20 to 25 after infection to some 38 after vaccination was observed, but the change was not found to be significant. Of the vaccine-specific clones found in convalescent patients, nearly all (304 of 307) were mono-reactive for SARS-CoV-2 spike instead of being cross-reactive with common cold coronaviruses. The number of convalescent patients in the study was relatively small, and the study did not examine early timepoints following natural infection. In convalescent patients, a median approximately 86% of post-vaccine SARS-CoV-2-reactive clones were detected only after vaccination, and vaccine-specific priming was suggested by this finding.

Preparation of the library involved PCR. At the Johns Hopkins FTIC core, DNA from the cultured CD4+ T cells underwent TCR sequencing with the Oncomine TCR Beta short-read assay. Genomic DNA was extracted from the cultured CD4+ T cells with the QIAamp micro DNA kit. Oncomine TCR Beta libraries from cultured CD4+ T cells were pooled with unique dual indexes and sequenced on an Illumina iSeq 100. The source study handled its data this way. Non-productive sequences were filtered out, and CDR3s that did not start with C, did not end with F or W, or were shorter than 7 amino acids were discarded. The MANAFEST web application identified antigen-specific clonotypes by comparing peptide-stimulated wells against reference wells and other culture wells. For a clone to be called positive, the clone needed an FDR below 0.05, an odds ratio above 5, and a productive frequency above 0.1% in at least two of three replicate wells. Cross-reactive clonotypes were defined as significantly expanded in both SARS-CoV-2 spike wells and at least one common cold coronavirus spike condition. Similarity between CDR3 sequences was evaluated in R version 3.6.1 using Levenshtein distances (stringdist) and unrooted phylogenetic trees (ape). TCRdb handled the public reads itself, with Q25 trimming in fastp and clone calling in MiXCR, and kept productive beta chains. Each entry is one CDR3 protein sequence, shown with its most common DNA and genes. What appears here as the V and J calls and clone size reflects TCRdb's work, not the paper's. In all, the sample holds about 7,200 distinct CDR3 sequences, and around two fifths of those were seen once. The ten largest clones capture roughly 25% of the sample.

This clonotype was counted only a few times. Its antigen remains unidentified. Nothing much larger sits one base from this clone, and base qualities are not available. CDR1 is given as KGHDR and CDR2 as SFDVKD, both from the germline V gene. Its CDR3 holds 15 amino acids, cysteine through phenylalanine. The retained sequence is limited to the CDR3, 45 bases, with the frame set at the first base. Trimmed from V: 3 bases; trimmed from J: 5 bases; junction bases lacking a gene match: 6. This sample's treatment or condition label indicates: 10-day PBMC culture with coronavirus spike peptide pools or control peptides (ViraFEST assay). CD4+ T cells from unexposed donors were collected before the COVID-19 pandemic (2011-2018). The ViraFEST assay was used in the study, in which antigen-specific T cells were expanded with peptide pools and expanded clonotypes were subsequently identified by TCR sequencing. Each well held 2.2 million or so PBMCs cultured in IMDM containing approximately 5% human AB serum and approximately 9.8 IU/ml IL-2, with 9 to 10 ug/ml peptide pools added. On days 3 and 7, half of the culture medium was replaced with fresh IL-2-containing medium. After 10 days of culture, CD4+ T cells were isolated by negative selection with the EasySep CD4+ T cell isolation kit. As cell number allowed, CD4+ T cells from unexposed donors were tested for reactivity to SARS-CoV-2 S and N and to four common cold coronavirus spike pools. Ficoll-Paque Plus gradient centrifugation was used to isolate PBMCs from whole blood, and the isolated PBMCs were then either used fresh or cryopreserved at -140C. Triplicate wells were generally used for each culture condition. The leukapheresis product used for the unexposed donors was purchased from a commercial source.

This receptor chain uses TRBV24-1 and TRBJ2-5; a stretch of 9 junction bases matches TRBD1. The sample was CD4+ T cells from blood, cultured in vitro. This TCR derives from a human donor in good health. The sequenced DNA: TGTGCCACCAGTGATGCCGGGACAGGGCGGGAGACCCAGTACTTC. Protein translation: CATSDAGTGRETQYF.